Listed here is a single T cell receptor beta chain. Its antigen is currently unknown. This sample was taken from a study of shared clonotypes between healthy human individuals. Study-wide findings and caveats: Relative to memory subsets, naive subsets generally showed larger estimated richness. Clonotypes not shared had lower generation probabilities than those common to all four donors.

The CDR3 extends over 16 amino acids. Germline CDR1 reads SNHLY; CDR2 reads FYNNEI. The ends lost 4 bases at V and 0 bases at J; junction bases unmatched: 8. Sequencing was performed with immunoSEQ multiplex PCR; in TCRdb, only in-frame clones are kept and a portion is missing. In the table there are approximately 250,000 clones, just over 65% of which are singletons. Sequenced: memory CD4+ T cells sorted from blood. Sample subset: CD45RA-negative fraction. This chain uses TRBV2 with TRBJ1-2; 7 bases agree with TRBD1. This TCR came from a man younger than 45 in good health. CDR3 sequence (DNA): TGTGCCAGCAGTGGGGACAGATCCCTTTCTAACTATGGCTACACCTTC. Translated: CASSGDRSLSNYGYTF.